This T cell receptor beta chain is from a study of cytomegalovirus exposure and HLA in healthy donors. Study-wide context: The study's early data release held around 85 million unique TCRs from HLA-typed donors.

Both 60 Vbeta primers and 13 Jbeta primers went into the PCR. Clones were read by immunoSEQ multiplex PCR, and TCRdb kept only the in-frame ones, dropping some. This table has 60,000 to 100,000 clones, around 79% appearing once. The CDR3 covers 14 residues. V shed 4 bases and J 12 bases; nucleotides not matched to a gene: 5. Germline V CDR1 and CDR2: SNHLY, FYNNEI. The material sequenced was PBMCs. The chain links TRBV2 to TRBJ2-2; 13 bases align to TRBD2. The source of this sequence is a man aged 40-50 years in good health and CMV-seronegative. CDR3 in DNA: TGTGCCAGCAGTGGAACTAGCGGGAGGGCTAAGCTGTTTTTT. This codes for CASSGTSGRAKLFF.